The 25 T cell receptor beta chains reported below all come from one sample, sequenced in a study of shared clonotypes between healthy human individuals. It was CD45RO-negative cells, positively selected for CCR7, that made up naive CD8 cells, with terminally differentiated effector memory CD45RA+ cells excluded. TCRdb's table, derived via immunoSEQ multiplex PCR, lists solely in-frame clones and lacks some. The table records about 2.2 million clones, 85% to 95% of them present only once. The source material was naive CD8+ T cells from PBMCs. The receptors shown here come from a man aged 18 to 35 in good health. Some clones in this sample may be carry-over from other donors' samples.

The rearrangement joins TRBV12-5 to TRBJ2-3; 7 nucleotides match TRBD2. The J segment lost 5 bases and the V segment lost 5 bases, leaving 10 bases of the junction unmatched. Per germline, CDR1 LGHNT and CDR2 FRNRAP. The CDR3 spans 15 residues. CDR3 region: CASGTTGGGLDTQYF. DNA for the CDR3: TGTGCTAGTGGTACCACTGGCGGGGGATTAGATACGCAGTATTTT.

The CDR3 coding sequence is TGCAGCGTCGACCGGGTCTCACGGGGCTATGGCTACACCTTC. Translation: CSVDRVSRGYGYTF. The V and J genes are TRBV29-1 and TRBJ1-2; no clear D. The germline V gene has CDR1 SQVTM and CDR2 ANQGSEA. Deletions cut 6 bases from V and 4 bases from J, with 18 bases between. CDR3 length: 14 residues.

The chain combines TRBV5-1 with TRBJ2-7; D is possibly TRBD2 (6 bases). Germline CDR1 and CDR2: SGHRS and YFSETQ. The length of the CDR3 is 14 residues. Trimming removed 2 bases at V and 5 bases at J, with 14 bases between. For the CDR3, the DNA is TGCGCCAGCAGCTTATACGGGAGTTCAAACGAGCAGTACTTC. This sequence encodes CASSLYGSSNEQYF.

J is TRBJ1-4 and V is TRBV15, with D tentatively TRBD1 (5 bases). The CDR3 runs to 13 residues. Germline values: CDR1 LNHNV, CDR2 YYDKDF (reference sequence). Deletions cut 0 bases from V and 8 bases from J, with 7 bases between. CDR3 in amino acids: CATSRDRGEKLFF. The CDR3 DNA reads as TGTGCCACCAGCAGAGATAGGGGCGAAAAACTGTTTTTT.

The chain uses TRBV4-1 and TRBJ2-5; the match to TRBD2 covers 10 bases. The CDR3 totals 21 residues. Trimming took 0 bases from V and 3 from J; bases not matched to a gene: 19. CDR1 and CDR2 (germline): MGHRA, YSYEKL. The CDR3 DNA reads TGCGCCAGCAGCCAAGAAGATGGTAGATTGTGGCTAGCGGGAGTAAAAGAGACCCAGTACTTC. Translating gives CASSQEDGRLWLAGVKETQYF.

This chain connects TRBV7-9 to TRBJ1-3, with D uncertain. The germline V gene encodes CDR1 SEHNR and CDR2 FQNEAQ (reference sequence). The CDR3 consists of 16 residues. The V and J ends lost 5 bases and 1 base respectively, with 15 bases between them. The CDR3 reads CASSLPGTFSGNTIYF. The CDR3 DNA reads TGTGCCAGCAGCCTACCTGGCACGTTTTCTGGAAACACCATATATTTT.

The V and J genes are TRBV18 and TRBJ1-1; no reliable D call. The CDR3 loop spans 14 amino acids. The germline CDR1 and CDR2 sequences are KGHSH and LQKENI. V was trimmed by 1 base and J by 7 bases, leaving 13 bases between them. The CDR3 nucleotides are TGTGCCAGCTCACCACTCGAAGCCCCTCATGAAGCTTTCTTT. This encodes CASSPLEAPHEAFF.

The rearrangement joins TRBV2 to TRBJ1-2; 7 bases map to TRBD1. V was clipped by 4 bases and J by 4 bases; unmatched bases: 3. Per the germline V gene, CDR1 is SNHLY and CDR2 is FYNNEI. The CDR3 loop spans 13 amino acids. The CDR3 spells CASSGRDSYGYTF. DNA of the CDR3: TGTGCCAGCAGTGGCAGGGACAGCTATGGCTACACCTTC.

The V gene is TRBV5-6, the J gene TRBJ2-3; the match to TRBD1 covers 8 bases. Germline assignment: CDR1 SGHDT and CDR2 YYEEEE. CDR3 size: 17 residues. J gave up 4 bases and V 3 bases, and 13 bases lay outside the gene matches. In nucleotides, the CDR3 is TGTGCCAGCAGCTCTGACAGGGGTTCTTCAATCGCAGATACGCAGTATTTT. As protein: CASSSDRGSSIADTQYF.

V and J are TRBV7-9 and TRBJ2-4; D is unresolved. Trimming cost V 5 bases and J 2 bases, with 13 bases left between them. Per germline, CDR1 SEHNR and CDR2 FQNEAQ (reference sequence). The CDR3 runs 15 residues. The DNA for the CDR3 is TGTGCCAGCAGCCCTCTTAGCCGCACCAAAAACATTCAGTACTTC. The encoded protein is CASSPLSRTKNIQYF.

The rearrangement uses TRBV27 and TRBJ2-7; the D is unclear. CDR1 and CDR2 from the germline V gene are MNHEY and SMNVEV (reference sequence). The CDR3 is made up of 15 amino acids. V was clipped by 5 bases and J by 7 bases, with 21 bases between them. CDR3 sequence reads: CASSAWAARSGEQYF. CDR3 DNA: TGTGCCAGCAGTGCGTGGGCCGCGCGGTCTGGAGAGCAGTACTTC.

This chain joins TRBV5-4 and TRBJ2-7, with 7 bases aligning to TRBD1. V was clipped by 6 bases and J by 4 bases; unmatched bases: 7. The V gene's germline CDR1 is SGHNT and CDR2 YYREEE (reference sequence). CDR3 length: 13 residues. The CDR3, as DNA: TGTGCCAGCACCCCGACAGGGTCATACGAGCAGTACTTC. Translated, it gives CASTPTGSYEQYF.

CDR3 DNA sequence: TGCGCCAGCAGCCACGGGAATCTATACAATGAGCAGTTCTTC. The encoded protein is CASSHGNLYNEQFF. The chain combines TRBV4-3 with TRBJ2-1; possibly TRBD2 for D (5 bases). The CDR3 totals 14 residues. From germline, CDR1 is LGHNA and CDR2 YSLEER. Trimming removed 3 bases from V and 4 bases from J, with 10 bases in between.

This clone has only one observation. The CDR3 is CASKGDTGELFF. For the CDR3, the DNA is TGCGCCAGTAAGGGGGATACCGGGGAGCTGTTTTTT. The V and J genes are TRBV5-1 and TRBJ2-2; D perhaps matches TRBD1 (6 bases). Germline loops: CDR1 SGHRS, CDR2 YFSETQ. Trimming pared 8 bases from V and 5 bases from J, leaving 10 bases between. The CDR3 consists of 12 residues. The full variable domain, with the rest looked up from reference TRBV5-1 and TRBJ2-2, is KAGVTQTPRYLIKTRGQQVTLSCSPISGHRSVSWYQQTPGQGLQFLFEYFSETQRNKGNFPGRFSGRQFSNSRSEMNVSTLELGDSALYLCASKGDTGELFFGEGSRLTVL.

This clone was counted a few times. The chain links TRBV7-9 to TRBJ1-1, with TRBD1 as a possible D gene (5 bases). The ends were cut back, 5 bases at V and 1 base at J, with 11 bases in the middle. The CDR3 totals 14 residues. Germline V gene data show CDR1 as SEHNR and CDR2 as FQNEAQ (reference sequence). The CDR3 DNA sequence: TGTGCCAGCAGCGGAAATACAGGGAACACTGAAGCTTTCTTT. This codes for CASSGNTGNTEAFF. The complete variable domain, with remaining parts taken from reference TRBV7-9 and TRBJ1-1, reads DTGVSQNPRHKITKRGQNVTFRCDPISEHNRLYWYRQTLGQGPEFLTYFQNEAQLEKSRLLSDRFSAERPKGSFSTLEIQRTEQGDSAMYLCASSGNTGNTEAFFGQGTRLTVV.

The CDR3 loop reads CASSDWAVNYGYTF. The CDR3 nucleotides read TGTGCCAGCAGTGATTGGGCTGTTAACTATGGCTACACCTTC. The genes are TRBV6-1 and TRBJ1-2; D gene ambiguous. This CDR3 is built from 14 residues. Trimming cost V 3 bases and J 1 base, with 9 bases left between them. Germline V gene data show CDR1 as MNHNS and CDR2 as SASEGT.

CDR3 residues: CASSLGPRDRDNEKLFF. The CDR3 DNA reads as TGTGCCAGCAGTTTGGGACCTAGGGACAGGGATAATGAAAAACTGTTTTTT. V is TRBV28 and J is TRBJ1-4; 9 nucleotides align to TRBD1. CDR1 MDHEN and CDR2 SYDVKM come from the germline V gene. This CDR3 is 17 amino acids long. V lost 3 bases to trimming and J lost 4 bases; unmatched junction nucleotides: 9.

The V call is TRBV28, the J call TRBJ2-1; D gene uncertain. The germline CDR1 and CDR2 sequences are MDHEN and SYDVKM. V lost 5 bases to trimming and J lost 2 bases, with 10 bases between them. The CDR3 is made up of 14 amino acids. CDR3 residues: CASSTDLAYNEQFF. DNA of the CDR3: TGTGCCAGCAGTACCGACCTAGCCTACAATGAGCAGTTCTTC.

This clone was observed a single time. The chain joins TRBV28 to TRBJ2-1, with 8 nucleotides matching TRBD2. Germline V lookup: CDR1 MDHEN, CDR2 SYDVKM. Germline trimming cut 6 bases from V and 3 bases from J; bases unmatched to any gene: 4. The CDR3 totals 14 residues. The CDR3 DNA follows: TGTGCCAGCAGGGCTAGCGGGTTCTACAATGAGCAGTTCTTC. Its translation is CASRASGFYNEQFF.

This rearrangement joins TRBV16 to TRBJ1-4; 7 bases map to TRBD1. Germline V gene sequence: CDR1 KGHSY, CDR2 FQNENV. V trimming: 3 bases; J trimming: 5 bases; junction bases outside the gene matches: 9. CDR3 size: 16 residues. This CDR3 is CASSHPPGQQNEKLFF. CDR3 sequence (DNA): TGTGCCAGCAGCCATCCTCCGGGACAGCAAAATGAAAAACTGTTTTTT.

CDR3 amino acids: CASSQGDGGINSEQFF. DNA of the CDR3: TGCGCCAGCAGTCAGGGGGACGGGGGGATCAATAGTGAGCAGTTCTTC. The V call is TRBV4-1, the J call TRBJ2-1; perhaps D is TRBD1 or TRBD2 (7 bases each). Germline CDR1 reads MGHRA; CDR2 reads YSYEKL. Deletions cut 6 bases from V and 9 bases from J, with 24 bases between. CDR3 length: 16 amino acids.

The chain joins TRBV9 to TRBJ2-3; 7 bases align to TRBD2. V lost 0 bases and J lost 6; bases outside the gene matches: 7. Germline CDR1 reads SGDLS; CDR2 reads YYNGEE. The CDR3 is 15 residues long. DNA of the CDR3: TGTGCCAGCAGCGTAGGGGGCGGGAGTGCGGATACGCAGTATTTT. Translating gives CASSVGGGSADTQYF.

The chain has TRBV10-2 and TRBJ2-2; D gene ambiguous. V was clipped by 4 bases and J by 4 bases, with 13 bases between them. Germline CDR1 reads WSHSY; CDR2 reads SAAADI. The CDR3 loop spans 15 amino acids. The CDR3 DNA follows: TGCGCCAGCAGTGGGTATCGGGCTATCACCGGGGAGCTGTTTTTT. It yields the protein CASSGYRAITGELFF.

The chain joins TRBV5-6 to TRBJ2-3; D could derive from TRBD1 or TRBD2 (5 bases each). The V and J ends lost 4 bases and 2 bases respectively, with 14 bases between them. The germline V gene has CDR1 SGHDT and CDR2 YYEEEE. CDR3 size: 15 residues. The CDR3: CASSRGWGPTDTQYF. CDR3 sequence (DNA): TGTGCCAGCAGCCGGGGATGGGGCCCCACAGATACGCAGTATTTT. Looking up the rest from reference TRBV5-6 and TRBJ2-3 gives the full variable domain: DAGVTQSPTHLIKTRGQQVTLRCSPKSGHDTVSWYQQALGQGPQFIFQYYEEEERQRGNFPDRFSGHQFPNYSSELNVNALLLGDSALYLCASSRGWGPTDTQYFGPGTRLTVL.

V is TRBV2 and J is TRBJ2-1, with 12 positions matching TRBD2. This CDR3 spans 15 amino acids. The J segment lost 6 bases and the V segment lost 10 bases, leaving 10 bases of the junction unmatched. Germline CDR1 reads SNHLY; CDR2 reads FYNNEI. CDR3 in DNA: TGTGCCACCTTACTAGCGGGAGGTTGGGGCAATGAGCAGTTCTTC. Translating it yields CATLLAGGWGNEQFF.